This T cell receptor (beta chain) was retrieved from a study of T cells in Graves' hyperthyroidism and ophthalmopathy. In its sample, this clonotype was seen a few times. TCR beta CDR3 regions were amplified from RNA transcripts. RT-PCR in the first round (using the HTBI primer set) targeted the TCR CDR3. TCRdb recomputed calls from the multiplex PCR reads with MiXCR, one row per CDR3 protein. The data hold some 350,000 distinct CDR3 sequences, with around 15% observed a single time. With V trimmed by 4 bases and J by 8 bases, 5 bases remained unmatched. From germline, CDR1 is ENHRY and CDR2 SYGVKD. This CDR3 region has 14 residues.

The receptor was isolated from a woman aged 60-70 years with Graves' ophthalmopathy. This sequence joins TRBV10-3 and TRBJ2-1, with 10 bases matching TRBD2. The sample taken for sequencing was blood. This CDR3 reads CAISASGSVDEQFF. As DNA, the CDR3 is TGTGCCATCAGTGCTAGCGGGAGTGTTGATGAGCAGTTCTTC.